The 23 T cell receptor beta chains below all came from one sample that was sequenced in a study of human T cells and chemical hapten exposure. Noted time point: patch test 2, 6 weeks after DPC sensitization. Specified treatment: therapeutic diphenylcyclopropenone sensitization with weekly scalp DPC. TCRdb itself ran the RACE reads through MiXCR, one entry per CDR3 protein. The top ten hold around 5.8% of the sample, which has a few hundred thousand distinct CDR3 sequences, over 6% seen once. The specimen comprised whole blood, sampled in connection with sensitization to the hapten diphenylcyclopropenone (DPC). The receptors shown here come from a woman between 18 and 29 years old with alopecia areata. Some clones in this sample may be carry-over from other donors' samples.

This clonotype came up a few times. The CDR3 protein is CASSRRETPYF. CDR3 nucleotides: TGTGCCAGCAGTCGCCGGGAAACACCATACTTC. The V and J genes are TRBV28 and TRBJ2-4, with D possibly matching TRBD2 (5 bases). CDR1 and CDR2 (germline): MDHEN, SYDVKM. The CDR3 runs 11 residues. V lost 5 bases to trimming and J lost 16 bases, with 15 bases between them.

A few counts support this clonotype. The CDR3 loop is CSVGGGNTGELFF. CDR3 coding DNA: TGCAGCGTTGGTGGGGGAAACACCGGGGAGCTGTTTTTT. The J gene is TRBJ2-2, the V gene TRBV29-1; D assignment may be TRBD1 or TRBD2 (5 bases each). V lost 4 bases and J lost 2, with 8 bases in between. CDR1 and CDR2 (germline): SQVTM, ANQGSEA. CDR3 size: 13 residues.

The chain combines TRBV4-3 with TRBJ2-3; perhaps TRBD1 as D (7 bases). Germline CDR1 is LGHNA and CDR2 is YSLEER. The V end was cut by 2 bases, the J end by 4 bases, with 16 bases between. CDR3 length equals 16 residues. CDR3 loop: CASSQSRGGGADTQYF. The DNA for the CDR3 is TGCGCCAGCAGCCAATCCAGAGGAGGGGGCGCAGATACGCAGTATTTT.

Many counts were recorded for this clonotype. The V gene is TRBV6-1, the J gene TRBJ1-2; no definite D call. CDR3 length: 14 residues. Per the germline V gene, CDR1 is MNHNS and CDR2 is SASEGT. Trimming shortened V by 3 bases and J by 8 bases, and 16 bases separated the two germline ends. CDR3 sequence: CASSEIPLTVGYTF. The CDR3 bases are TGTGCCAGCAGTGAGATCCCGCTGACCGTCGGCTACACCTTC.

The rearrangement joins TRBV10-1 to TRBJ1-2; maybe TRBD1 (5 bases). The V gene lost 0 bases and the J gene lost 13 bases, with 6 bases spanning the gap. From germline, CDR1 is WNHNN and CDR2 SYGVQD (reference sequence). The CDR3 covers 10 residues. CDR3 sequence reads: CASSESGGTF. In nucleotides, the CDR3 is TGCGCCAGCAGTGAGTCGGGGGGCACCTTC.

This clonotype came up a few times. The V and J genes are TRBV5-4 and TRBJ2-5; D is perhaps TRBD1 (6 bases). Per the germline V gene, CDR1 is SGHNT and CDR2 is YYREEE (reference sequence). Trimming took off 4 bases at V and 3 bases at J, with 19 bases between the two ends. CDR3 length equals 16 residues. As DNA, the CDR3 is TGTGCCAGCAGCCGCCCACAAGGGGGTAGAGAAGAGACCCAGTACTTC. Translating gives CASSRPQGGREETQYF.

This clonotype was counted at least ten times. This sequence joins TRBV7-8 and TRBJ1-6; D is uncertain. Deletions cut 5 bases from V and 0 bases from J, with 17 bases between. The germline gives CDR1 SGHVS, CDR2 FQNEAQ. This CDR3 is built from 18 residues. CDR3 nucleotide sequence: TGTGCCAGCAGCCCACCACCCGGACGGAGCTCCTATAATTCACCCCTCCACTTT. This codes for CASSPPPGRSSYNSPLHF.

Of note for this clonotype: Possible read error: a much larger clone is one base away. Without the conserved terminal phenylalanine or tryptophan, this CDR3 likely stems from a read error. The chain is built from TRBV7-2 and TRBJ1-1; D unresolved. Trimming cost V 1 base and J 1 base, with 10 bases left between them. From germline, CDR1 is SGHTA and CDR2 FQGNSA. This CDR3 spans 15 amino acids. Written as DNA, the CDR3 is TGTGCCAGCAGCTTAGATCCGGAACCGAACACTGAAGCTTTCCTT. Translating it yields CASSLDPEPNTEAFL.

This clonotype was seen at least ten times. V is TRBV6-5 and J is TRBJ1-5; D is uncertain. Between the trimmed V and J ends, which lost 2 bases and 7 bases, there was a span of 9 bases. Germline CDR1 and CDR2: MNHEY and SVGAGI. This CDR3 spans 13 amino acids. Here the CDR3 reads CASSYRSYQPQHF. The CDR3 DNA reads as TGTGCCAGCAGTTACCGTTCATACCAGCCCCAGCATTTT.

This clonotype has ten or more counts. This chain connects TRBV6-6 to TRBJ1-1; D unclear. With 0 bases removed from V and 8 bases from J, the gap between germline ends came to 4 bases. The CDR3 covers 11 residues. Germline V gene data show CDR1 as MNHNY and CDR2 as SVGAGI (reference sequence). For the CDR3, the DNA is TGTGCCAGCAGTTACTCCGGCGAAGCTTTCTTT. It translates to CASSYSGEAFF.

The sample holds a few counts of this clonotype. CDR3 in DNA: TGTGCCAGCAGCTTAGAAGCGGACACTGAAGCTTTCTTT. The encoded protein is CASSLEADTEAFF. The V and J genes are TRBV7-2 and TRBJ1-1, with unresolved D. Looked up from germline, CDR1 is SGHTA and CDR2 is FQGNSA. V lost 1 base, J lost 3 bases, and 6 bases lay in between. This CDR3 has 13 amino acids.

This clonotype was seen many times. This CDR3 reads CSAHGLAGYYEQYF. CDR3 sequence (DNA): TGCAGTGCCCACGGACTAGCGGGCTACTACGAGCAGTACTTC. This rearrangement joins TRBV20-1 to TRBJ2-7; 11 bases match TRBD2. Germline V gene lookup returns CDR1 DFQATT and CDR2 SNEGSKA (reference sequence). V lost 6 bases and J lost 3; bases outside the gene matches: 7. The CDR3 has 14 amino acids.

The chain has TRBV10-3 and TRBJ1-4; 12 bases align to TRBD1. The CDR3 consists of 17 residues. Germline CDR1 is ENHRY and CDR2 is SYGVKD. V was clipped by 6 bases and J by 2 bases; unmatched bases: 7. Here the CDR3 DNA reads TGTGCCATCAGCGTCCGGGACAGGGGGCGGACTAATGAAAAACTGTTTTTT. Its translation is CAISVRDRGRTNEKLFF.

This clonotype has only a few counts. A read error may account for a junction end that differs from germline. This chain uses TRBV2 with TRBJ1-2; no clear D. Germline V CDR1 and CDR2: SNHLY, FYNNEI. The CDR3 extends over 14 amino acids. CDR3 amino acids: CASREGRIPSSYTF. CDR3 bases: TGTGCCAGCAGAGAAGGACGGATCCCTTCTAGCTACACCTTC.

This clonotype was counted only a few times. The chain is built from TRBV7-2 and TRBJ1-6, with D possibly TRBD1 on 5 matching bases. CDR3 size: 15 residues. V lost 7 bases and J lost 7, with 17 bases in between. Per the germline V gene, CDR1 is SGHTA and CDR2 is FQGNSA. The CDR3 protein is CASTSPRGTNSPLHF. CDR3 coding DNA: TGTGCCAGCACCTCACCCCGGGGCACCAATTCACCCCTCCACTTT.

With respect to this clonotype: Possible read error: a much larger clone is one base away. This CDR3 reads CATHLGGMFEQFF. CDR3 coding DNA: TGCGCCACCCACCTCGGGGGTATGTTTGAGCAGTTCTTC. The V gene is TRBV10-2, the J gene TRBJ2-1; tentative D call: TRBD2 (6 bases). Germline V gene sequence: CDR1 WSHSY, CDR2 SAAADI. This CDR3 is built from 13 residues. The V end lost 10 bases, the J end lost 9 bases, and 19 bases lay between the germline ends.

J is TRBJ1-2 and V is TRBV19, with TRBD1 as a possible D gene (5 bases). V lost 7 bases and J 6 bases, leaving 15 bases between the germline ends. The length of the CDR3 is 13 residues. The germline V gene has CDR1 LNHDA and CDR2 SQIVND (reference sequence). The CDR3 loop is CASKDPGRDGYTF. CDR3 DNA: TGTGCCAGTAAGGACCCGGGGCGGGATGGCTACACCTTC.

This clonotype was seen more than once but under ten times. The chain combines TRBV6-2 or TRBV6-3 with TRBJ1-2; the D gene is possibly TRBD1 (6 bases). CDR3 length equals 14 residues. V dropped 8 bases and J dropped 2 bases, with 15 bases sitting between them. CDR1 is MNHEY and CDR2 is SVGEGT in the germline V gene. The CDR3 region is CASDDPDRNYGYTF. The CDR3 nucleotides are TGTGCCAGCGATGACCCGGACAGAAACTATGGCTACACCTTC.

This clonotype was detected a few times. The rearrangement links TRBV5-4 to TRBJ2-3; TRBD2 matches at 7 bases. V was pared by 10 bases and J by 0 bases, with 11 bases of the junction left unmatched. The CDR3 is 15 residues long. In germline, CDR1 is SGHNT, CDR2 YYREEE (reference sequence). The CDR3: CAVGVGGRSTDTQYF. CDR3 bases: TGTGCCGTTGGGGTTGGCGGGAGAAGCACAGATACGCAGTATTTT.

This CDR3 reads CASSLDSRKLFF. DNA for the CDR3: TGCGCCAGCAGCTTGGACAGCCGAAAACTGTTTTTT. This chain links TRBV5-1 with TRBJ1-4; D call uncertain. Trimming took off 0 bases at V and 10 bases at J, with 7 bases between the two ends. This CDR3 contains 12 residues. From germline, CDR1 is SGHRS and CDR2 YFSETQ.

This clonotype appeared many times. The chain is built from TRBV21-1 and TRBJ1-5; TRBD1, the table's D call, lacks a check against the DNA. TRBV21-1 is designated a pseudogene. The CDR3 has 17 residues. CDR3 sequence reads: CASSKEVGRGGNQPQHF. The CDR3 DNA sequence: TGTGCCAGCAGCAAAGAAGTTGGCCGGGGGGGCAATCAGCCCCAGCATTTT.

At least ten counts were recorded for this clonotype. The chain links TRBV18 to TRBJ1-1, with 9 nucleotides matching TRBD1. The germline CDR1 and CDR2 sequences are KGHSH and LQKENI. This CDR3 contains 17 residues. Unmatched junction bases numbered 6, after V lost 1 base and J lost 0 bases. The CDR3 coding sequence is TGTGCCAGCTCACCACAGGGACAGGGCTTCATGAACACTGAAGCTTTCTTT. Its protein product is CASSPQGQGFMNTEAFF.

This chain links TRBV6-6 with TRBJ2-3; D remains unclear. The CDR3 is made up of 13 amino acids. Germline CDR1 is MNHNY and CDR2 is SVGAGI (reference sequence). Trimming cost V 0 bases and J 6 bases, with 7 bases left between them. CDR3 nucleotide sequence: TGTGCCAGCAGTTACTCCCCTGGGGATACGCAGTATTTT. Translated, it gives CASSYSPGDTQYF.